This T cell receptor (beta chain) emerged from a study of cytomegalovirus exposure and HLA in healthy donors. Overall study findings and caveats: Common viral pathogens seemed to be connected with several of the most significant clusters, according to a later analysis. The listing of 150 to 200 TCR beta chains classed them as cytomegalovirus-associated. Presence/absence comparisons presumed near-even sequencing depth among donors. Owing to their indistinguishability, certain V segments, notably TRBV6-2 and TRBV6-3, were excluded.

Trimming left V 4 bases short and J 4 bases short, with 14 bases between. Germline assignment: CDR1 SGHNT and CDR2 YYREEE (reference sequence). This CDR3 region has 15 residues. Remarks on this clone: The antigen is not known.

With 60 Vbeta and 13 Jbeta primers, the PCR was carried out. The table came from immunoSEQ multiplex PCR; TCRdb's copy has only in-frame clones and leaves some out. The sample yields around 170,000 clones, over 70% seen once. This clonotype was obtained from a man in his fifties in good health and CMV-seronegative. The chain employs TRBV5-4 and TRBJ2-2; no clear D. Input material: PBMCs. The CDR3 here is CASSAGAGSTGELFF. The CDR3 bases are TGTGCCAGCAGCGCAGGTGCAGGTAGCACCGGGGAGCTGTTTTTT.